This T cell receptor (beta chain) stems from a study of blood T cell repertoires in COVID-19. Study-wide context: COVID-19 samples from acute and convalescent phases originated in the United States, Italy and Spain. T cells, B-cell-depleted T cells, or PBMCs supplied cDNA or gDNA.

CDR1 and CDR2 from the germline V gene are SGHRS and YFSETQ. The CDR3 is made up of 14 amino acids. Trimming pared 4 bases from V and 2 bases from J, leaving 13 bases between. In the study's own analysis: Cell counts per sample came from amplifying reference gene primers. Libraries were prepared by immunoSEQ multiplex PCR; TCRdb keeps only in-frame clonotypes and omits some of them. D and trimming come from the DNA, and the V and J calls and clone size come from that table. The repertoire holds more than 200,000 clones, with 70% to 90% as singletons. This clone was counted between two and nine times. Sequencing was carried out using peripheral blood. This rearrangement joins TRBV5-1 to TRBJ2-7, with D perhaps TRBD2 (6 bases). The clonotype comes from a human donor in a cohort sampled during active COVID-19. The CDR3 DNA reads as TGCGCCAGCAGCCTGATTTCGGGGGCCTACGAGCAGTACTTC. It translates to CASSLISGAYEQYF.